This is a list of T cell receptor beta chains from one sample in a study of a mutant IDH1 vaccine in newly diagnosed glioma. TCRdb keeps only in-frame clones here, not all; method: immunoSEQ multiplex PCR. Of 60,000 to 85,000 clones in the sample, 60% to 85% were seen once. This specimen consisted of PBMCs, obtained from a glioma patient treated with radiotherapy, temozolomide or both. The receptors originated from a man aged 50 or older with glioma. The CDR3 runs from the conserved cysteine through the conserved F or W. D genes are given only for firm matches. Clone size is shown for a subset of rows, as once, few, many or a class of expanded clone.

>NA|TRBV29-1|NA|TRBJ1-4
TGCAGCGTTGAAGACAGGGGTAATGAAAAACTGTTTTTT
CSVEDRGNEKLFF
>few|TRBV9|NA|TRBJ1-2
TGTGCCACCGGAGAGTGGATTCGGACCTTC
CATGEWIRTF
>NA|TRBV6-6|NA|TRBJ2-7
TGTGCCAGCAGCCCCCCGGGAGGGGGCGGCTACGAGCAGTACTTC
CASSPPGGGGYEQYF
>few|TRBV9|TRBD2|TRBJ2-3
TGTGCCAGCAGCGGACCTAGCGGGGGGGCGCCAGATACGCAGTATTTT
CASSGPSGGAPDTQYF
>few|TRBV11-3|NA|TRBJ2-1
TGTGCCAGCAGCTTAGATCCTAGGGGGGGCCATGAGCAGTTCTTC
CASSLDPRGGHEQFF
>NA|TRBV30|TRBD1|TRBJ1-2
TGTGCCTGGGCCGACAGGGGGCGCGGCTACACCTTC
CAWADRGRGYTF
>NA|TRBV2|NA|TRBJ2-5
TGTGCCAGCACCACGGGACCGCTAGGGGTGACCCAGTACTTC
CASTTGPLGVTQYF
>NA|TRBV7-2|NA|TRBJ2-7
TGTGCCAGCCTGCGGGGAAGTAACGCCGAGCAGTACTTC
CASLRGSNAEQYF
>once|TRBV7-2|TRBD1|TRBJ2-3
TGTGCCAGCACCTCCGGGACAGGGTACACAGATACGCAGTATTTT
CASTSGTGYTDTQYF
>NA|TRBV4-3|NA|TRBJ2-7
TGCGCCAGCAGCCAAGATCGTGCTTCCTACGAGCAGTACTTC
CASSQDRASYEQYF
>NA|TRBV5-1|TRBD1|TRBJ2-3
TGCGCCAGCAGCCCTGGACAGGGGGCAGATACGCAGTATTTT
CASSPGQGADTQYF
>few|TRBV5-5|NA|TRBJ1-1
TGTGCCAGCAGCAACGGGCTCTGGAACACTGAAGCTTTCTTT
CASSNGLWNTEAFF
>NA|TRBV2|NA|TRBJ2-1
TGTGCCAGCATATCGGCGGGGCCGCCGGACAATGAGCAGTTCTTC
CASISAGPPDNEQFF
>NA|TRBV30|TRBD2|TRBJ2-3
TGTGCCTGGAGCGCCCTCGGGGGGGGCACAGATACGCAGTATTTT
CAWSALGGGTDTQYF
>NA|TRBV5-1|NA|TRBJ1-1
TGCGCCAGCAGCTTGGAACTCAACACTGAAGCTTTCTTT
CASSLELNTEAFF
>NA|TRBV5-6|TRBD1|TRBJ1-3
TGTGCCAGCAGCCTAGACAGGGGTACCGGAAACACCATATATTTT
CASSLDRGTGNTIYF
>NA|TRBV10-3|TRBD1|TRBJ1-1
TGTGCCATCAGAACAGGGGAGGGGAACACTGAAGCTTTCTTT
CAIRTGEGNTEAFF
>NA|TRBV5-1|NA|TRBJ1-2
TGCGCCAGCAGCTTGGCCTCTTCAGGGGAGAGTGGCTACACCTTC
CASSLASSGESGYTF
>many|TRBV4-1|TRBD1|TRBJ1-1
TGCGCCAGCAGCCAAGAGTCAGGACAGGATGAAGCTTTCTTT
CASSQESGQDEAFF
>NA|TRBV5-4|NA|TRBJ1-1
TGTGCCAGCAGCTTGGATCGGTTCAACACTGAAGCTTTCTTT
CASSLDRFNTEAFF
>NA|TRBV5-6|TRBD1|TRBJ2-5
TGTGCCAGCAGCCTGGGACAGGGCCCAGAGACCCAGTACTTC
CASSLGQGPETQYF
>NA|TRBV18|TRBD1|TRBJ2-1
TGTGCCAGCTCACCACCTGGAGACAGGGCCAGCTCCTACAATGAGCAGTTCTTC
CASSPPGDRASSYNEQFF
>NA|TRBV7-2|TRBD1|TRBJ1-1
TGTGCCAGCAGCTTATCGCGGACAGGGGCGGCTGAAGCTTTCTTT
CASSLSRTGAAEAFF
>once|TRBV5-4|TRBD2|TRBJ2-7
TGTGCCAGCAGCCCCGGACTAGCGGGGGAGATCGCCTACGAGCAGTACTTC
CASSPGLAGEIAYEQYF
>few|TRBV11-2|NA|TRBJ2-2
TGTGCCAGCAGCTTACCGGACACCGGGGAGCTGTTTTTT
CASSLPDTGELFF
>once|TRBV2|NA|TRBJ2-3
TGTGCCAGCAGTTCACAGGGATCTGATACGCAGTATTTT
CASSSQGSDTQYF
>NA|TRBV7-8|TRBD2|TRBJ2-7
TGTGCCAGCAGCTTAGGGCGGGGAGGGCGCGCCTACGAGCAGTACTTC
CASSLGRGGRAYEQYF
>NA|TRBV15|TRBD1|TRBJ2-7
TGTGCCACCAGCAGAGTACAGGGGGCGCGCGAGCAGTACTTC
CATSRVQGAREQYF
>NA|TRBV29-1|NA|TRBJ1-3
TGCAGCGTCCCAGCCAGGGGAAACACCATATATTTT
CSVPARGNTIYF
>NA|TRBV19|NA|TRBJ2-5
TGTGCCAGTAGTTCAACGATCCACCCACCCCAAGAGACCCAGTACTTC
CASSSTIHPPQETQYF
>NA|TRBV7-9|NA|TRBJ1-1
TGTGCCAGCAGTCAACACAGCATTGGGACTGAAGCTTTCTTT
CASSQHSIGTEAFF
>NA|TRBV20-1|NA|TRBJ2-1
TGCAGTGCTAGAGAGGTAGAGCAGTTCTTC
CSAREVEQFF
>NA|TRBV7-8|TRBD2|TRBJ2-7
TGTGCCAGCAGCTCGACTAGCGGGGGGATTTACGAGCAGTACTTC
CASSSTSGGIYEQYF
>NA|TRBV5-4|NA|TRBJ2-2
TGTGCCAGCAGCTTAGATCGGGCCGGCACCGGGGAGCTGTTTTTT
CASSLDRAGTGELFF
>NA|TRBV4-1|NA|TRBJ1-3
TGCGCCAGCAGCCCTGTCTTTGGAAACACCATATATTTT
CASSPVFGNTIYF
>NA|TRBV30|NA|TRBJ1-3
TGTGCCTGGAAGTCCGCGGCGAGGGGAAACACCATATATTTT
CAWKSAARGNTIYF
>once|TRBV6-5|NA|TRBJ1-1
TGTGCCAGCAGTTACTCGGCAGACTACACTGAAGCTTTCTTT
CASSYSADYTEAFF
>NA|TRBV4-1|TRBD2|TRBJ2-2
TGCGCCAGCAGCCCTCTTGGGGGGGACACCGGGGAGCTGTTTTTT
CASSPLGGDTGELFF
>NA|TRBV19|NA|TRBJ2-1
TGTGCCAGTAGTATGGCTGGGAGCTCCTACAATGAGCAGTTCTTC
CASSMAGSSYNEQFF
>NA|TRBV5-1|NA|TRBJ1-2
TGCGCCAGCAGCTTGGGGGCACAGGGCTACACCTTC
CASSLGAQGYTF
>NA|TRBV29-1|NA|TRBJ1-1
TGCAGCGTTGAAAAGTCTGTTGAAGCTTTCTTT
CSVEKSVEAFF
>few|TRBV6-6|TRBD1|TRBJ1-1
TGTGCCAGCAGCATGACAGGGGGCACTGAAGCTTTCTTT
CASSMTGGTEAFF
>NA|TRBV5-1|NA|TRBJ2-7
TGCGCCAGCAGATGGGACGGAGCCTACGAGCAGTACTTC
CASRWDGAYEQYF
>NA|TRBV5-1|NA|TRBJ1-1
TGCGCCAGCAGCTTGGCCACAGCAAACACTGAAGCTTTCTTT
CASSLATANTEAFF
>once|TRBV19|TRBD1|TRBJ2-7
TGTGCCAGTAGTGACGACAGGGTTTCCTACGAGCAGTACTTC
CASSDDRVSYEQYF
>NA|TRBV14|NA|TRBJ1-4
TGTGCCAGCAGCCCTTGGATCACAACTAATGAAAAACTGTTTTTT
CASSPWITTNEKLFF
>few|TRBV19|TRBD1|TRBJ1-1
TGTGCCAGTAGTTCAGTCGGGACAGGGCTGAACACTGAAGCTTTCTTT
CASSSVGTGLNTEAFF
>NA|TRBV29-1|TRBD2|TRBJ2-5
TGCAGCGTTGAAGGCGGGGGGGCTATCACAGAGACCCAGTACTTC
CSVEGGGAITETQYF
>NA|TRBV30|TRBD1|TRBJ2-2
TGTGCCTGGGGGGCTAGATGGGACAGGGGGACCGGGGAGCTGTTTTTT
CAWGARWDRGTGELFF
>few|TRBV7-8|NA|TRBJ2-3
TGTGCCAGCAGCTTTCTGGGGGCAGATACGCAGTATTTT
CASSFLGADTQYF
>NA|TRBV19|NA|TRBJ1-2
TGTGCCAGTAGTATAATCGGCGGGTCGGAGTATGGCTACACCTTC
CASSIIGGSEYGYTF
>few|TRBV27|TRBD1|TRBJ1-1
TGTGCCAGCAGTGCCCGGGACAGGAACACTGAAGCTTTCTTT
CASSARDRNTEAFF
>NA|TRBV29-1|NA|TRBJ1-1
TGCAGCGCCTCCTCCGGACCTGAAGCTTTCTTT
CSASSGPEAFF
>NA|TRBV5-8|NA|TRBJ2-7
TGTGCCAGCAGTTACGACTACTACGAGCAGTACTTC
CASSYDYYEQYF
>NA|TRBV5-4|NA|TRBJ1-1
TGTGCCAGCAGCTTTTGGGGGCGGGAAGCTTTCTTT
CASSFWGREAFF
>once|TRBV9|NA|TRBJ1-1
TGTGCCAGCAGCGTAGAGGGTTTGGCCACTGAAGCTTTCTTT
CASSVEGLATEAFF
>few|TRBV6-5|NA|TRBJ2-7
TGTGCCAGCAGTTACGGGAGAAGGGGAGGCGAGCAGTACTTC
CASSYGRRGGEQYF
>NA|TRBV28|TRBD2|TRBJ2-2
TGTGCCAGCAGTATACGGACTAGCGGGGGGGCTCGCACCGGGGAGCTGTTTTTT
CASSIRTSGGARTGELFF
>NA|TRBV2|NA|TRBJ2-6
TGTGCCAGCAAGAGAGGGGCCAACGTCCTGACTTTC
CASKRGANVLTF